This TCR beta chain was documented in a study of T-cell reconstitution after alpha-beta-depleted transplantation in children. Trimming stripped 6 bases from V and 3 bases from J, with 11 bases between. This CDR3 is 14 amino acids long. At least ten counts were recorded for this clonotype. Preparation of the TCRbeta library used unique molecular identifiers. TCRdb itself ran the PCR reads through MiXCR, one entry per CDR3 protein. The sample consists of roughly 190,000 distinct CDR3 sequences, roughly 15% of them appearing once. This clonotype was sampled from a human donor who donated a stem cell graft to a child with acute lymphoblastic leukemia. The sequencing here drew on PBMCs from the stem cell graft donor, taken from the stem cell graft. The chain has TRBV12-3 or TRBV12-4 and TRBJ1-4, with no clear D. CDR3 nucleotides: TGTGCCAGCAGCCGACCTCATCCTAATGAAAAACTGTTTTTT. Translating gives CASSRPHPNEKLFF.